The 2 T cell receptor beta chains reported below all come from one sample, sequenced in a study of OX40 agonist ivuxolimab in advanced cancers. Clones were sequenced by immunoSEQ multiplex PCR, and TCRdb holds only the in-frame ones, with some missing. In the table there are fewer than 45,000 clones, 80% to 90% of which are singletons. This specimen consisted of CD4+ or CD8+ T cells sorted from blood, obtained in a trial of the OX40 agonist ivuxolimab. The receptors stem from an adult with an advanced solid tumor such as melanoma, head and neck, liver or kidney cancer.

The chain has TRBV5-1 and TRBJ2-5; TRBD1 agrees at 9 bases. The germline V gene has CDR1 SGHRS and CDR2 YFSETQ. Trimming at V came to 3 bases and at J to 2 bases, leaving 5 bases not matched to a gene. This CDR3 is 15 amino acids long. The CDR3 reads CASSSGQGRQETQYF. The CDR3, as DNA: TGCGCCAGCAGCTCCGGACAGGGGCGGCAAGAGACCCAGTACTTC.

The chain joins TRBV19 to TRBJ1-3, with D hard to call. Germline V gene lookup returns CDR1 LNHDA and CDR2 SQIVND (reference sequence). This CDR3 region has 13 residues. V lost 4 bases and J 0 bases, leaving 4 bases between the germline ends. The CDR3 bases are TGTGCCAGTAGTACGGGCTCTGGAAACACCATATATTTT. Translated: CASSTGSGNTIYF.